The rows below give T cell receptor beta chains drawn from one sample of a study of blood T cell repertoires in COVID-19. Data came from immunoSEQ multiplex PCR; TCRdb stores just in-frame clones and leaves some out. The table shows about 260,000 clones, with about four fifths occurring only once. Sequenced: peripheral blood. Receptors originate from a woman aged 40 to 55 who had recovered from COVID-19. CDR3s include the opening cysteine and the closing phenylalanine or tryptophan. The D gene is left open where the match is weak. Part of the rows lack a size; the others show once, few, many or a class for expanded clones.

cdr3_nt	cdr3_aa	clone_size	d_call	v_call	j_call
TGTGCCAGCAGCGCCCCCGGGACCTACGAGCAGTACTTC	CASSAPGTYEQYF	once	-	TRBV25-1	TRBJ2-7
TGTGCCAGCAGCTTGGCGCGGGGGAATGAGCAGTACTTC	CASSLARGNEQYF	-	TRBD2	TRBV5-6	TRBJ2-7
TGTGCCAGCAGCAAGCGACTAGCGGGGGGGGACGATACGCAGTATTTT	CASSKRLAGGDDTQYF	-	TRBD2	TRBV3-1/TRBV3-2	TRBJ2-3
TGCGCCAGCAGCCCTCCGGGCGGGGGGGCTGGTGAGCAGTTCTTC	CASSPPGGGAGEQFF	-	TRBD2	TRBV5-1	TRBJ2-1
TGTGCCAGCAGTTACCAGGGGGACCGTTATGGCTACACCTTC	CASSYQGDRYGYTF	-	TRBD1	TRBV6-5	TRBJ1-2
TGTGCCACTAGATCCCCGGGACAGGGAATCACTGAAGCTTTCTTT	CATRSPGQGITEAFF	-	TRBD1	TRBV15	TRBJ1-1
TGTGCCAGCAGCCGGGTCTCATGGGATGAGCAGTTCTTC	CASSRVSWDEQFF	-	-	TRBV11-3	TRBJ2-1
TGTGCCAGCAGTCCCGGGGGGGTTCAGCCCCAGCATTTT	CASSPGGVQPQHF	-	-	TRBV12-3/TRBV12-4	TRBJ1-5
TGTGCCAGCAGCTCCGCGCGGGATAATTCACCCCTCCACTTT	CASSSARDNSPLHF	-	-	TRBV7-9	TRBJ1-6
TGTGCCAGCACCAACGGGGGACAGGGTGTCAATGAGCAGTTCTTC	CASTNGGQGVNEQFF	once	TRBD1	TRBV6-5	TRBJ2-1
TGTGCCAGCAGTTACAGCGGGAGCAGTCACAATGAGCAGTTCTTC	CASSYSGSSHNEQFF	many	TRBD2	TRBV6-6	TRBJ2-1
TGTGCCAGCAGTATGTACCTAGACAGTCCTAACTATGGCTACACCTTC	CASSMYLDSPNYGYTF	-	-	TRBV28	TRBJ1-2
TGCAGCGTTGAGCGGGGAAGGGTTGAGACCCAGTACTTC	CSVERGRVETQYF	-	-	TRBV29-1	TRBJ2-5
TGTGCCAGCAGTGAATTGGCAGGGGACTCCTACGAGCAGTACTTC	CASSELAGDSYEQYF	-	-	TRBV2	TRBJ2-7
TGCGCCAGCAGCTTGGGTTTTGCATCGGACTATGGCTACACCTTC	CASSLGFASDYGYTF	-	-	TRBV5-1	TRBJ1-2
TGTGCCACCAGTGGCCTCGGGACAGGGACTGAAGCTTTCTTT	CATSGLGTGTEAFF	-	TRBD1	TRBV24-1	TRBJ1-1
TGTGCCAGCAGCTCCGGCAGGATGGATTCACCCCTCCACTTT	CASSSGRMDSPLHF	-	-	TRBV7-9	TRBJ1-6
TGTGCCAGCAGTCTACACAGGGACGAAGGGTCCTACGAGCAGTACTTC	CASSLHRDEGSYEQYF	-	-	TRBV27	TRBJ2-7
TGTGCCAGCAGCCCAATACCGGGACAGGGGGCTTACGGGGAGCTGTTTTTT	CASSPIPGQGAYGELFF	-	TRBD1	TRBV28	TRBJ2-2
TGTGCCAGCAGCTTAGCGGGGGGGGCGCAGCCCCAGCATTTT	CASSLAGGAQPQHF	-	-	TRBV7-6	TRBJ1-5
TGTGCCAGCATCGCTACAGGTCACAATGAGCAGTTCTTC	CASIATGHNEQFF	-	-	TRBV6-5	TRBJ2-1
TGCGCCAGCAGCCCCGACCTCACTAGCCGACAAGAGACCCAGTACTTC	CASSPDLTSRQETQYF	-	-	TRBV5-1	TRBJ2-5
TGTGCCAGCCATACCGGGGAAAACACCGGGGAGCTGTTTTTT	CASHTGENTGELFF	-	-	TRBV25-1	TRBJ2-2
TGTGCCAGCAGCCAAGGCGAGACAAAACTTGAAGCTTTCTTT	CASSQGETKLEAFF	-	-	TRBV4-2	TRBJ1-1
TGTGCCAGCAGTTACTTGCCCGGGGCTAACTATGGCTACACCTTC	CASSYLPGANYGYTF	-	-	TRBV6-6	TRBJ1-2
TGTGCCAGCAGTGATGGACAGGGCAAAGAGACCCAGTACTTC	CASSDGQGKETQYF	-	TRBD1	TRBV2	TRBJ2-5
TGCGCCAGCAGCTTGGTAGCGAACACCGGGGAGCTGTTTTTT	CASSLVANTGELFF	-	-	TRBV5-1	TRBJ2-2
TGTGCCAGCAGTCTTAAAAGGGGACAGGGGGCTGATGGCTACACCTTC	CASSLKRGQGADGYTF	-	TRBD1	TRBV7-9	TRBJ1-2
TGTGCCAGCTCACCGAACAGGGGTCCCAATCAGCCCCAGCATTTT	CASSPNRGPNQPQHF	once	TRBD1	TRBV18	TRBJ1-5
TGTGCCAGCAGCAACCGGGAACAGTACTTC	CASSNREQYF	-	-	TRBV6-5	TRBJ2-7
TGTGCCAGCAGCAAAGGGGCAGGGGGCTACGGCAATCAGCCCCAGCATTTT	CASSKGAGGYGNQPQHF	-	TRBD1	TRBV7-9	TRBJ1-5
TGCGCCAGCACCGGGGGGCTAGCGGGGTGGCACGAGCAGTACTTC	CASTGGLAGWHEQYF	-	TRBD2	TRBV5-1	TRBJ2-7
TGTGCCAGTAGTTCCGGGACAGTAACCTACGAGCAGTACTTC	CASSSGTVTYEQYF	-	TRBD1	TRBV19	TRBJ2-7
TGTGCCAGCAGCTTGCTAGCAGGGAACACTGAAGCTTTCTTT	CASSLLAGNTEAFF	-	-	TRBV5-5	TRBJ1-1
TGTGCCAGCAGCTTAGACAGCTACTCCTACGAGCAGTACTTC	CASSLDSYSYEQYF	-	-	TRBV11-1	TRBJ2-7
TGTGCCAGCAGTGAAGTTTCGGGACAGTTAGGGCATACGCAGTATTTT	CASSEVSGQLGHTQYF	-	TRBD1	TRBV2	TRBJ2-3
TGTGCCAGCAGACCAGCCTCGGACGGGATCTCCGGGGAGCTGTTTTTT	CASRPASDGISGELFF	-	-	TRBV2	TRBJ2-2
TGTGCCAGCAGTGAATTTATTAGCCGAAACACAGATACGCAGTATTTT	CASSEFISRNTDTQYF	-	-	TRBV6-1	TRBJ2-3
TGTGCCAGCAGCCCAGAGGACAGGGGCTACGGCTACACCTTC	CASSPEDRGYGYTF	-	TRBD1	TRBV6-5	TRBJ1-2
TGTGCCAGCAGTTCAACCTACGAGCAGTACTTC	CASSSTYEQYF	-	-	TRBV12-3/TRBV12-4	TRBJ2-7
TGCGCCAGCAGCCAGCGACCCCGGGACAGGACTTACGAGCAGTACTTC	CASSQRPRDRTYEQYF	-	TRBD1	TRBV5-1	TRBJ2-7
TGTGCCATCAGTGCTGGGGAGAATCAGCCCCAGCATTTT	CAISAGENQPQHF	few	-	TRBV10-3	TRBJ1-5
TGTGCCAGCAGTCGGAGGGGGCGCAACACCGGGGAGCTGTTTTTT	CASSRRGRNTGELFF	-	-	TRBV3-1/TRBV3-2	TRBJ2-2
TGTGCCAGCAGTTTAGTTAGCGCAACCGGTGAAGCTTTCTTT	CASSLVSATGEAFF	-	-	TRBV28	TRBJ1-1
TGTGCCAGCTCCACTGAGAGCGGGGGGCGGAAGACCCAGTACTTC	CASSTESGGRKTQYF	-	TRBD2	TRBV18	TRBJ2-5
TGTGCCATCGGGCCGGACAGGGGCAATCAGCCCCAGCATTTT	CAIGPDRGNQPQHF	few	TRBD1	TRBV7-9	TRBJ1-5
TGTGCCGGCCGAACAGGCGCCGGGACAGGGCAGTTCTTC	CAGRTGAGTGQFF	-	TRBD1	TRBV30	TRBJ2-1